The 13 T cell receptor beta chains presented below share a single source sample, sequenced in a study of blood T cells in healthy people across ages. A sample-barcoded 5' primer and a J-beta primer mix were used in a second PCR of roughly 7 to 11 cycles. TCRdb re-called the 5' RACE reads with MiXCR, one entry per CDR3 protein. The sample holds 650,000 to 700,000 distinct CDR3 sequences, roughly 30% seen once. Sequencing was carried out using blood. These receptors were obtained from a woman older than 75 in good health.

Notes on this clonotype: A much larger clone differs by one base, so this may be a read error. The gene calls are TRBV5-5 and TRBJ1-2, with D unresolved. This CDR3 comprises 14 residues. With 5 bases removed from V and 4 bases from J, the gap between germline ends came to 15 bases. Germline V lookup: CDR1 SGHKS, CDR2 YYEKEE (reference sequence). In nucleotides, the CDR3 is TGTGCCAGCAGACGGACGGAGAGTAGCTATGGCTACACCTTC. It encodes CASRRTESSYGYTF.

The V call is TRBV4-3, the J call TRBJ2-7; the D is unclear. This CDR3 spans 15 amino acids. Germline-derived CDR1 and CDR2 are LGHNA and YSLEER. V lost 0 bases and J 3 bases, leaving 12 bases between the germline ends. The chain's CDR3 is CASSQEFGESYEQYF. CDR3 in DNA: TGCGCCAGCAGCCAAGAGTTTGGCGAGAGCTACGAGCAGTACTTC.

This clonotype was detected only a few times. The CDR3 sequence is CATSDPGGANTGELFF. Written as DNA, the CDR3 is TGTGCCACCAGTGATCCCGGCGGGGCTAACACCGGGGAGCTGTTTTTT. J is TRBJ2-2 and V is TRBV24-1; perhaps TRBD2 as D (6 bases). With 3 bases removed from V and 2 bases from J, the gap between germline ends came to 12 bases. Germline CDR1 KGHDR, CDR2 SFDVKD. This CDR3 is 16 amino acids long.

This chain joins TRBV28 and TRBJ2-4; possible D gene TRBD2, 6 bases. The CDR3 is made up of 13 amino acids. Per the germline V gene, CDR1 is MDHEN and CDR2 is SYDVKM. Trimming cost V 5 bases and J 13 bases, with 18 bases left between them. CDR3 bases: TGTGCCAGCAGTATGGAGGAGGGTGCGAAGCAGTACTTC. Translating it yields CASSMEEGAKQYF.

This clonotype was found a few times. Given a much more abundant clone one base away, this may be a read error. This chain connects TRBV20-1 to TRBJ2-3, with 9 bases fitting TRBD1. The CDR3 is 13 residues long. The V and J ends lost 6 bases and 8 bases, in that order; junction bases with no gene match: 9. Germline loops: CDR1 DFQATT, CDR2 SNEGSKA (reference sequence). CDR3 loop: CSARTGARGTQYF. CDR3 nucleotide sequence: TGCAGTGCCAGGACAGGGGCGAGGGGTACGCAGTATTTT.

This clonotype has at least ten counts. The rearrangement uses TRBV4-2 and TRBJ2-3; the D gene is possibly TRBD2 (7 bases). V shed 5 bases and J shed 6 bases, with 21 bases lying between them. CDR3 length equals 16 residues. CDR1 LGHNA and CDR2 YNFKEQ come from the germline V gene. CDR3 in amino acids: CASSGVRGGSGDTQYF. CDR3 sequence (DNA): TGTGCCAGCAGCGGGGTCCGCGGGGGCTCCGGTGATACGCAGTATTTT.

This clonotype has ten or more counts. As DNA, the CDR3 is TGTGCCAGCAGCTTGGACACAGGCCCTGGGGCCAACGTCCTGACTTTC. It codes for CASSLDTGPGANVLTF. The chain joins TRBV5-5 to TRBJ2-6; D possibly corresponds to TRBD1 (5 bases). The V end lost 0 bases, the J end lost 2 bases, and 9 bases lay between the germline ends. Germline CDR1 is SGHKS and CDR2 is YYEKEE (reference sequence). The CDR3 is 16 amino acids.

Concerning this clonotype: With a much larger clone just one base away, this may be a read error. The rearrangement joins TRBV6-2 or TRBV6-3 to TRBJ2-1; possible D gene TRBD1, 6 bases. Deletions cut 11 bases from V and 8 bases from J, with 19 bases between. Germline assignment: CDR1 MNHEY and CDR2 SVGEGT. The CDR3 runs 13 residues. The CDR3 sequence is CAAREGGRDEQFF. The CDR3, as DNA: TGTGCCGCCCGAGAAGGGGGTAGAGATGAGCAGTTCTTC.

The gene calls are TRBV7-2 and TRBJ2-5, with a possible D match to TRBD1 (5 bases). The V gene's germline CDR1 is SGHTA and CDR2 FQGNSA. Trimming took off 0 bases at V and 5 bases at J, with 13 bases between the two ends. CDR3 size: 15 residues. Here the CDR3 reads CASSLAKGYPETQYF. The DNA for the CDR3 is TGTGCCAGCAGCTTAGCGAAGGGGTATCCGGAGACCCAGTACTTC.

This rearrangement joins TRBV2 to TRBJ2-4, with a weak D call TRBD1 (7 bases). CDR3 length: 15 residues. Germline lookup yields CDR1 SNHLY and CDR2 FYNNEI. V was cut by 6 bases and J by 1 base, with 13 bases left in between. The CDR3 is CASRTSGGAKNIQYF. CDR3 nucleotide sequence: TGTGCCAGCAGGACCTCAGGGGGGGCCAAAAACATTCAGTACTTC.

This chain uses TRBV5-1 with TRBJ2-5; D is unresolved. The length of the CDR3 is 17 residues. Between the trimmed V and J ends, which lost 2 bases and 14 bases, there was a span of 31 bases. The germline V gene has CDR1 SGHRS and CDR2 YFSETQ. The CDR3 DNA sequence: TGCGCCAGCAGCTTTGGCCCCATTAGCCGTACGGTTCACGAGCAATACTTC. Its translation is CASSFGPISRTVHEQYF.

Many counts were recorded for this clonotype. V gene TRBV20-1 combines with J gene TRBJ2-5, with D possibly matching TRBD1 (5 bases). V lost 6 bases and J 3 bases, leaving 20 bases between the germline ends. Germline V lookup: CDR1 DFQATT, CDR2 SNEGSKA (reference sequence). The CDR3 spans 15 residues. The CDR3 sequence is CSASTSQGTKETQYF. The CDR3 DNA sequence: TGCAGTGCCTCCACTTCCCAGGGCACTAAAGAGACCCAGTACTTC.

This clonotype was seen a handful of times. This sequence may be a read error, since a much larger clone differs from it by one base. The chain uses TRBV6-1 and TRBJ2-7; TRBD2 might be the D (5 bases). The CDR3 is 15 residues long. The germline gives CDR1 MNHNS, CDR2 SASEGT. CDR3 bases: TGTACCAGCAGTGATTCTTACCGCCCGAGGGACGAGCAGTACTTC. This codes for CTSSDSYRPRDEQYF.